This T cell receptor (beta chain) was recovered during a study of cytomegalovirus exposure and HLA in healthy donors. On this clone: Its antigen is still unknown.

Broader study findings: With high specificity and sensitivity, the classifier reportedly diagnosed cytomegalovirus status. Among TCR beta chains, those listed as cytomegalovirus-associated numbered around 180. Researchers reported that a few CMV-associated chains were confirmed in vitro as CMV antigen-specific.

The CDR3 has 17 residues. V was clipped by 4 bases and J by 3 bases; unmatched bases: 10. The germline V gene has CDR1 MDHEN and CDR2 SYDVKM. The protocol was immunoSEQ multiplex PCR, while the TCRdb copy is restricted to in-frame clones and leaves out a portion. Here the sample spans around 200,000 clones, around nine tenths being singletons. The rearrangement uses TRBV28 and TRBJ2-3; 10 bases map to TRBD2. The sequencing input was PBMCs. This TCR derives from a woman between 18 and 29 years old in good health and CMV-seronegative. In DNA, the CDR3 is TGTGCCAGCAGTTCCCCTCCTAGCGGGAGTTTGACAGATACGCAGTATTTT. Its protein product is CASSSPPSGSLTDTQYF. Full variable domain (missing parts from reference TRBV28 and TRBJ2-3): DVKVTQSSRYLVKRTGEKVFLECVQDMDHENMFWYRQDPGLGLRLIYFSYDVKMKEKGDIPEGYSVSREKKERFSLILESASTNQTSMYLCASSSPPSGSLTDTQYFGPGTRLTVL.